Each of the 9 T cell receptor beta chains below was sequenced from the same sample in a study of blood T cells in healthy people across ages. A second 7 to 11 cycle PCR used barcoded and J-beta primers. TCRdb recomputed calls from the 5' RACE reads with MiXCR, one row per CDR3 protein. The table shows hundreds of thousands of distinct CDR3 sequences, with 22% occurring only once. The sample was blood. These receptors all stem from a man between 65 and 80 years old in good health.

The chain is built from TRBV5-1 and TRBJ1-4, with no clear D. The length of the CDR3 is 15 residues. The V gene lost 1 base and the J gene lost 6 bases, with 13 bases spanning the gap. Germline V gene data show CDR1 as SGHRS and CDR2 as YFSETQ. CDR3 amino acids: CASSLTGRVDEKLFF. In nucleotides, the CDR3 is TGCGCCAGCAGCTTGACGGGGAGAGTGGATGAAAAACTGTTTTTT.

The table lists this clonotype with many counts. The V and J genes are TRBV4-3 and TRBJ2-1; D gene ambiguous. V lost 0 bases and J 1 base, leaving 10 bases between the germline ends. This CDR3 contains 16 residues. Germline lookup yields CDR1 LGHNA and CDR2 YSLEER. CDR3 bases: TGCGCCAGCAGCCAAGACATGCGTCAGTCCTACAATGAGCAGTTCTTC. It is translated as CASSQDMRQSYNEQFF.

This clonotype was seen many times. The rearrangement joins TRBV5-1 to TRBJ2-5; D is perhaps TRBD1 or TRBD2 (5 bases each). This CDR3 comprises 14 residues. With 4 bases removed from V and 5 bases from J, the gap between germline ends came to 15 bases. Germline V gene data show CDR1 as SGHRS and CDR2 as YFSETQ. CDR3 sequence reads: CASSGSYGAETQYF. The DNA of the CDR3 is TGCGCCAGCAGCGGAAGCTACGGGGCGGAGACCCAGTACTTC. Variable domain in full (rest from reference TRBV5-1 and TRBJ2-5): KAGVTQTPRYLIKTRGQQVTLSCSPISGHRSVSWYQQTPGQGLQFLFEYFSETQRNKGNFPGRFSGRQFSNSRSEMNVSTLELGDSALYLCASSGSYGAETQYFGPGTRLLVL.

This clonotype was observed a few times. This rearrangement joins TRBV28 to TRBJ1-2; no clear D gene. Germline V CDR1 and CDR2: MDHEN, SYDVKM. V lost 6 bases and J 2 bases, leaving 10 bases between the germline ends. This CDR3 has 13 residues. The CDR3 DNA sequence: TGTGCCAGCAGAAGGACGAGGAACTATGGCTACACCTTC. Translating gives CASRRTRNYGYTF.

This clonotype was picked up a small number of times. This sequence joins TRBV18 and TRBJ2-1; TRBD1 matches 9 bases. V shed 6 bases, J shed 7 bases, and the junction held 7 bases outside the gene matches. Germline values: CDR1 KGHSH, CDR2 LQKENI. This CDR3 is 14 amino acids long. CDR3 nucleotides: TGTGCCAGCTCCCCCGGGACAGGGAAAAATGAGCAGTTCTTC. As protein: CASSPGTGKNEQFF.

The genes are TRBV29-1 and TRBJ1-2; 7 bases agree with TRBD1. With V trimmed by 0 bases and J by 0 bases, 13 bases remained unmatched. CDR1 and CDR2 from the germline V gene are SQVTM and ANQGSEA. This CDR3 is 18 amino acids long. The CDR3 DNA is TGCAGCGTTGAAGATTGGTCAGGGGGTTCAATCCCTAACTATGGCTACACCTTC. Protein: CSVEDWSGGSIPNYGYTF.

A few counts support this clonotype. The rearrangement links TRBV6-1 to TRBJ2-6; unclear D gene. V was trimmed by 1 base and J by 0 bases, leaving 7 bases between them. Germline CDR1 MNHNS, CDR2 SASEGT. This CDR3 comprises 16 residues. The DNA for the CDR3 is TGTGCCAGCAGTGAAGGGGCGCTCTCTGGGGCCAACGTCCTGACTTTC. Its translation: CASSEGALSGANVLTF.

This clonotype has only a few counts. As DNA, the CDR3 is TGTGCCAGCAGCGTAGGAAGGCGTGGGGACACTGAAGCTTTCTTT. It translates to CASSVGRRGDTEAFF. V usage is TRBV9 and J usage is TRBJ1-1; unclear D gene. Germline V CDR1 and CDR2: SGDLS, YYNGEE. This CDR3 contains 15 residues. V lost 0 bases and J lost 3, with 12 bases in between.

As to this clonotype: Since a much larger clone is just one base distant, this may be a read error. This chain uses TRBV12-3 or TRBV12-4 with TRBJ1-1; possible D gene TRBD1, 6 bases. The CDR3 runs to 15 residues. Trimming removed 5 bases from V and 1 base from J, with 14 bases in between. The CDR3, as DNA: TGTGCCAGCAGTACTTTAACAGGGACGAACACTGAAGCTTTCTTT. The encoded protein is CASSTLTGTNTEAFF.